The 30 T cell receptor beta chains given below trace back to one sample, sequenced in a study of shared clonotypes between healthy human individuals. Naive CD8 cells comprised CD45RO-negative, CCR7-positively selected cells, excluding terminally differentiated effector memory CD45RA+ cells. The repertoire was sequenced with immunoSEQ multiplex PCR; TCRdb's copy has only in-frame clones and lacks some. The data hold some 2,000,000 clones, with approximately 94% observed a single time. Sequencing was performed on naive CD8+ T cells sorted from blood. These TCRs come from a man aged 18 to 35 in good health.

The chain is built from TRBV10-3 and TRBJ1-1, with 7 bases lining up with TRBD1. J lost 5 bases, V lost 0 bases, and 3 bases had no gene match. The V gene's germline CDR1 is ENHRY and CDR2 SYGVKD. This CDR3 spans 14 amino acids. This CDR3 is CAISESGQTTEAFF. The DNA of the CDR3 is TGTGCCATCAGTGAGTCGGGACAGACTACTGAAGCTTTCTTT.

The rearrangement links TRBV6-1 to TRBJ2-6; no firm D call. The V end was cut by 5 bases, the J end by 4 bases, with 9 bases between. Germline V gives CDR1 MNHNS, CDR2 SASEGT. The CDR3 contains 14 residues. CDR3 residues: CASSLTGGANVLTF. CDR3 coding DNA: TGTGCCAGCAGTTTAACCGGGGGGGCCAACGTCCTGACTTTC.

The V call is TRBV29-1, the J call TRBJ2-1, with 10 bases aligning to TRBD2. Losses at the gene ends were 2 bases for V and 8 bases for J; bases not matched to a gene: 6. This CDR3 contains 14 residues. Germline lookup yields CDR1 SQVTM and CDR2 ANQGSEA. The CDR3 is CSVERLAGAYEQFF. CDR3 coding DNA: TGCAGCGTTGAAAGGCTAGCGGGAGCCTATGAGCAGTTCTTC.

The V and J genes are TRBV7-2 and TRBJ1-1, with D possibly being TRBD1 (5 bases). The V gene's germline CDR1 is SGHTA and CDR2 FQGNSA. Deletions cut 5 bases from V and 5 bases from J, with 18 bases between. This CDR3 is 15 amino acids long. The CDR3 loop is CASSRHGGEGTEAFF. In DNA form, the CDR3 reads TGTGCCAGCAGCCGCCACGGGGGGGAGGGAACTGAAGCTTTCTTT.

This rearrangement joins TRBV15 to TRBJ2-3, with a weak D call TRBD1 (7 bases). The CDR3 is made up of 16 amino acids. Trimming stripped 5 bases from V and 1 base from J, with 16 bases between. In germline, CDR1 is LNHNV, CDR2 YYDKDF (reference sequence). In DNA, the CDR3 is TGTGCCACCAGCGGCGGGACAGTACAACGCACAGATACGCAGTATTTT. Amino acids: CATSGGTVQRTDTQYF.

This clone was seen a handful of times. The V call is TRBV4-3, the J call TRBJ2-3; D is unclear. The CDR3 is 13 amino acids. V was pared by 0 bases and J by 6 bases, with 7 bases between. Germline V gene lookup returns CDR1 LGHNA and CDR2 YSLEER. In DNA, the CDR3 is TGCGCCAGCAGCCAAGATATCGGGGATACGCAGTATTTT. Translating gives CASSQDIGDTQYF.

The chain employs TRBV6-4 and TRBJ2-3; 7 bases match TRBD2. The CDR3 covers 14 residues. Looked up from germline, CDR1 is MRHNA and CDR2 is SNTAGT. V lost 2 bases to trimming and J lost 2 bases; unmatched junction nucleotides: 1. This CDR3 is CASSDRDYTDTQYF. CDR3 in DNA: TGTGCCAGCAGTGACCGGGACTACACAGATACGCAGTATTTT.

This chain uses TRBV11-2 with TRBJ2-7; 10 bases map to TRBD2. CDR1 and CDR2 from the germline V gene are SGHAT and FQNNGV. Trimming took 5 bases from V and 6 from J; bases not matched to a gene: 10. The CDR3 totals 15 residues. In DNA, the CDR3 is TGTGCCAGCAGCCCGTACGGACTAGCGGTCGGCGAGCAGTACTTC. This codes for CASSPYGLAVGEQYF.

The chain combines TRBV7-9 with TRBJ2-2; 9 bases map to TRBD2. After removal of 3 bases from V and 6 bases from J, the junction contained 11 bases not matched to a gene. Germline V lookup: CDR1 SEHNR, CDR2 FQNEAQ (reference sequence). The CDR3 contains 17 residues. Here the CDR3 reads CASSFSAGGLVSGELFF. In DNA form, the CDR3 reads TGTGCCAGCAGCTTTTCAGCGGGAGGCCTGGTGTCCGGGGAGCTGTTTTTT.

This chain joins TRBV10-1 and TRBJ1-1; maybe TRBD1 (5 bases). Germline CDR1 is WNHNN and CDR2 is SYGVQD (reference sequence). There are 14 residues in the CDR3. The ends were cut back, 3 bases at V and 4 bases at J, with 12 bases in the middle. The CDR3, as DNA: TGCGCCAGCAGTGACCAGGGTGAGGCCACTGAAGCTTTCTTT. As protein: CASSDQGEATEAFF.

The V gene is TRBV7-2, the J gene TRBJ2-3; D gene uncertain. The length of the CDR3 is 14 residues. Trimming stripped 5 bases from V and 4 bases from J, with 13 bases between. Looked up from germline, CDR1 is SGHTA and CDR2 is FQGNSA. CDR3 protein: CASSPSLGPDTQYF. For the CDR3, the DNA is TGTGCCAGCAGCCCGTCTCTAGGGCCAGATACGCAGTATTTT.

This rearrangement joins TRBV6-1 to TRBJ1-4, with TRBD1 matching over 7 bases. V was pared by 4 bases and J by 2 bases, with 7 bases of the junction left unmatched. Per germline, CDR1 MNHNS and CDR2 SASEGT. This CDR3 spans 16 amino acids. CDR3 region: CASSGTGEETNEKLFF. CDR3 DNA sequence: TGTGCCAGCAGTGGTACAGGGGAAGAGACTAATGAAAAACTGTTTTTT.

This rearrangement joins TRBV6-5 to TRBJ2-1; the D gene is possibly TRBD2 (5 bases). V lost 2 bases and J lost 3, with 11 bases in between. There are 15 residues in the CDR3. Germline V gives CDR1 MNHEY, CDR2 SVGAGI. The CDR3, as DNA: TGTGCCAGCAGTTACCTTGTCGGGGACTACAATGAGCAGTTCTTC. Its protein product is CASSYLVGDYNEQFF.

The V call is TRBV19, the J call TRBJ2-3, with 9 positions matching TRBD1. Trimming took 2 bases from V and 0 from J; bases not matched to a gene: 3. Germline V gene lookup returns CDR1 LNHDA and CDR2 SQIVND (reference sequence). The CDR3 spans 16 residues. The CDR3 DNA reads TGTGCCAGTAGTATAACAGACAGGGGGAGCACAGATACGCAGTATTTT. Protein product: CASSITDRGSTDTQYF.

The V gene is TRBV5-1, the J gene TRBJ2-1; D not resolved. Per the germline V gene, CDR1 is SGHRS and CDR2 is YFSETQ. CDR3 length equals 13 residues. V lost 3 bases and J 5 bases, leaving 9 bases between the germline ends. In nucleotides, the CDR3 is TGCGCCAGCAGCTCCGGCCCGAACAATGAGCAGTTCTTC. It is translated as CASSSGPNNEQFF.

This clone occurred once. This chain uses TRBV10-3 with TRBJ1-1; 12 bases are shared with TRBD1. The CDR3 has 16 residues. In germline, CDR1 is ENHRY, CDR2 SYGVKD. After removal of 2 bases from V and 3 bases from J, the junction contained 4 bases not matched to a gene. The CDR3 is CAISEGTGGADTEAFF. In nucleotides, the CDR3 is TGTGCCATCAGTGAGGGGACAGGGGGCGCCGACACTGAAGCTTTCTTT.

This clone was detected only a few times. At one boundary the junction diverges from the germline segment, which might be a read error. V is TRBV4-3 and J is TRBJ2-7, with D perhaps matching TRBD1 (5 bases). Germline-derived CDR1 and CDR2 are LGHNA and YSLEER. CDR3 length equals 9 residues. DNA of the CDR3: TGCGCCAGCAGCCAAGGCGACAGCTTC. The encoded protein is CASSQGDSF.

The J gene is TRBJ1-2, the V gene TRBV29-1, with 8 bases identical to TRBD1. CDR1 and CDR2 from the germline V gene are SQVTM and ANQGSEA. V lost 6 bases, J lost 2 bases, and 8 bases stayed unmatched. The CDR3 totals 14 residues. The CDR3 DNA sequence: TGCAGCGTCATCTCGCAGGGGGCAAACTATGGCTACACCTTC. This encodes CSVISQGANYGYTF.

This clone was picked up one time. The chain joins TRBV5-6 to TRBJ2-7; 9 bases match TRBD1. The V gene end was trimmed by 4 bases and the J gene end by 3 bases; junction bases not matched to a gene: 8. The CDR3 covers 15 residues. CDR1 is SGHDT and CDR2 is YYEEEE in the germline V gene. The CDR3: CASSGGLGQGYEQYF. Here the CDR3 DNA reads TGTGCCAGCAGCGGAGGGTTGGGACAGGGCTACGAGCAGTACTTC.

CDR3 region: CASSPGPGRRDTQYF. DNA for the CDR3: TGTGCCAGCAGCCCAGGGCCGGGACGGCGAGATACGCAGTATTTT. The rearrangement uses TRBV7-2 and TRBJ2-3; D could derive from TRBD1 or TRBD2 (5 bases each). The CDR3 consists of 15 residues. The V end lost 5 bases, the J end lost 5 bases, and 17 bases lay between the germline ends. Germline CDR1 SGHTA, CDR2 FQGNSA.

CDR3 nucleotides: TGTGCCAGCAGCCCCTTCTCGGCCTCCTACGAGCAGTACTTC. It translates to CASSPFSASYEQYF. The V call is TRBV14, the J call TRBJ2-7; D is undetermined. Germline V gene lookup returns CDR1 SGHDN and CDR2 FVKESK. The CDR3 runs 14 residues. Trimming removed 4 bases at V and 0 bases at J, with 10 bases between.

This clone was counted once. This chain links TRBV4-3 with TRBJ2-5; D not resolved. The V and J ends lost 1 base and 5 bases respectively, with 17 bases between them. CDR3 length: 16 residues. Looked up from germline, CDR1 is LGHNA and CDR2 is YSLEER. CDR3 nucleotides: TGCGCCAGCAGCCAAGGGGCACCCGAATTAATCGAGACCCAGTACTTC. It specifies CASSQGAPELIETQYF.

The rearrangement links TRBV10-3 to TRBJ2-7, with unresolved D. The CDR3 loop spans 15 amino acids. In germline, CDR1 is ENHRY, CDR2 SYGVKD. Trimming took off 6 bases at V and 5 bases at J, with 20 bases between the two ends. CDR3 in DNA: TGTGCCATCAGGTCCTGGGGAACTGGGTTCAACGAGCAGTACTTC. Translating it yields CAIRSWGTGFNEQYF.

With regard to this clone: The identical CDR3 is also encoded by other nucleotide sequences in the sample. The chain couples TRBV5-4 to TRBJ2-1; D gene ambiguous. Trimming pared 2 bases from V and 8 bases from J, leaving 5 bases between. CDR3 length: 11 residues. Germline lookup yields CDR1 SGHNT and CDR2 YYREEE (reference sequence). The CDR3 DNA sequence: TGTGCCAGCAGCTTATCAGATGAGCAGTTCTTC. Translated, it gives CASSLSDEQFF. Full variable domain (rest looked up from reference TRBV5-4 and TRBJ2-1): ETGVTQSPTHLIKTRGQQVTLRCSSQSGHNTVSWYQQALGQGPQFIFQYYREEENGRGNFPPRFSGLQFPNYSSELNVNALELDDSALYLCASSLSDEQFFGPGTRLTVL.

CDR3: CASSYQWGAGELFF. The CDR3 nucleotides read TGTGCCAGCAGTTACCAGTGGGGGGCCGGGGAGCTGTTTTTT. The V call is TRBV28, the J call TRBJ2-2; perhaps TRBD2 as D (6 bases). V gave up 4 bases and J gave up 6 bases, with 12 bases separating them. The CDR3 is 14 residues long. Per germline, CDR1 MDHEN and CDR2 SYDVKM.

This clone occurred a few times. The chain recombines TRBV9 with TRBJ2-5; D possibly corresponds to TRBD2 (6 bases). The CDR3 extends over 15 amino acids. Germline V gives CDR1 SGDLS, CDR2 YYNGEE. V was trimmed by 0 bases and J by 0 bases, leaving 9 bases between them. CDR3 in DNA: TGTGCCAGCAGCGTAGCCGGGACTTACCAAGAGACCCAGTACTTC. The encoded protein is CASSVAGTYQETQYF.

CDR3 sequence reads: CASSLGGQGDYNQPQHF. The CDR3 coding sequence is TGTGCCAGCAGCTTAGGGGGACAGGGAGATTACAATCAGCCCCAGCATTTT. The chain has TRBV7-9 and TRBJ1-5; 9 bases match TRBD1. CDR1 is SEHNR, CDR2 FQNEAQ, per germline (reference sequence). The J segment lost 3 bases and the V segment lost 1 base, leaving 7 bases of the junction unmatched. The CDR3 consists of 17 residues.

The rearrangement uses TRBV7-2 and TRBJ2-1; D uncertain. The V end lost 1 base, the J end lost 0 bases, and 10 bases lay between the germline ends. Germline V CDR1 and CDR2: SGHTA, FQGNSA. The CDR3 runs 16 residues. The chain's CDR3 is CASSLVAASSYNEQFF. The CDR3 DNA reads as TGTGCCAGCAGCTTAGTAGCCGCAAGCTCCTACAATGAGCAGTTCTTC.

The V gene is TRBV5-6, the J gene TRBJ2-3; D could derive from TRBD1 or TRBD2 (5 bases each). The V gene lost 4 bases and the J gene lost 6 bases, with 9 bases spanning the gap. The CDR3 has 12 amino acids. Germline CDR1 and CDR2: SGHDT and YYEEEE. DNA of the CDR3: TGTGCCAGCAGCGGGACCAAGGATACGCAGTATTTT. This gives the protein CASSGTKDTQYF.

The rearrangement uses TRBV19 and TRBJ1-2; 8 bases line up with TRBD1. The germline gives CDR1 LNHDA, CDR2 SQIVND (reference sequence). The CDR3 spans 14 residues. The trim removed 5 bases at V and 6 bases at J, leaving 8 bases unmatched. The CDR3 DNA is TGTGCCAGTAGTCCCCAGGGGGCGCTTGATGGCTACACCTTC. Encoded protein: CASSPQGALDGYTF.